This T cell receptor beta chain was captured by sequencing in a study of control samples from healthy donors and cancer patients. This table comes from immunoSEQ multiplex PCR, and its TCRdb copy is limited to in-frame clones, with some not included. The sample carries about 120,000 clones, approximately 92% recorded once. There are 15 residues in the CDR3. Looked up from germline, CDR1 is MNHEY and CDR2 is SVGAGI. V dropped 5 bases and J dropped 2; count of bases not matched to a gene: 6. Sequencing input: blood. This TCR came from a man aged 18 to 30 in good health. The chain couples TRBV6-5 to TRBJ1-3, with 7 bases aligning to TRBD1. Here the CDR3 reads CASSREGAAGNTIYF. The CDR3 coding sequence is TGTGCCAGCAGTAGGGAGGGGGCTGCTGGAAACACCATATATTTT.